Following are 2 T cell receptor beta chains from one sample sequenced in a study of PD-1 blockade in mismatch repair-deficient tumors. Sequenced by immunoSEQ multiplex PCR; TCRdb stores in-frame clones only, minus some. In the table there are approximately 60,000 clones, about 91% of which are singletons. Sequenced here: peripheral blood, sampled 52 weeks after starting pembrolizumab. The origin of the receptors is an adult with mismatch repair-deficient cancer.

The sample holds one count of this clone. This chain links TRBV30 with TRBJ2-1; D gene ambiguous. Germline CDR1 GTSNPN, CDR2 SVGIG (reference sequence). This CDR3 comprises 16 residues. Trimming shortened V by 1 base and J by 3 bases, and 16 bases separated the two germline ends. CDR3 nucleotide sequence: TGTGCCTGGAGTGGCGGACGTTCGAGGAACTACAATGAGCAGTTCTTC. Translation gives CAWSGGRSRNYNEQFF.

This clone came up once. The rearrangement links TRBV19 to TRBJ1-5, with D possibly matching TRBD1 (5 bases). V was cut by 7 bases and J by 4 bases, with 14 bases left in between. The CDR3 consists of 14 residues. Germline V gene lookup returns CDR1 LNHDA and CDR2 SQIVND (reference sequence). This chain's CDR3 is CASNLGPPNQPQHF. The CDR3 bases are TGTGCCAGTAACTTGGGACCCCCGAATCAGCCCCAGCATTTT.